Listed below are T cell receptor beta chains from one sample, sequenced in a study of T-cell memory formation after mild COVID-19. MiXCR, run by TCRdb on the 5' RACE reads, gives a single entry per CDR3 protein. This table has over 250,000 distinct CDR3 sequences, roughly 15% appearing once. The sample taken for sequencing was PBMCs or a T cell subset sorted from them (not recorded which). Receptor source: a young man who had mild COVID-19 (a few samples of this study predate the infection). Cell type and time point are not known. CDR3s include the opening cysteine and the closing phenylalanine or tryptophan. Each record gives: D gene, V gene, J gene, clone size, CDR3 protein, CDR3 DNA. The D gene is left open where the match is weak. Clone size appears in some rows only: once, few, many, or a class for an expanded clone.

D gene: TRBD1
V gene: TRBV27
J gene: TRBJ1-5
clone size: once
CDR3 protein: CASSLTGVQPQHF
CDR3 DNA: TGTGCCAGCAGTTTGACAGGGGTCCAGCCCCAGCATTTT

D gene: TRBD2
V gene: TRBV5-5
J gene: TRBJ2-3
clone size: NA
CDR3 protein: CASSRTSGGSGDTQYF
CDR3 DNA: TGTGCCAGCAGCCGGACTAGCGGGGGGAGCGGAGATACGCAGTATTTT

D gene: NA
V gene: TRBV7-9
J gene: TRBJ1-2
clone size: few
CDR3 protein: CASSFNGPRGYTF
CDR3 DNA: TGTGCCAGCAGCTTTAATGGCCCTAGGGGCTACACCTTC

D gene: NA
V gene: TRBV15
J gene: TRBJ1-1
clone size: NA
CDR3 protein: CATSRPGRQNTEAFF
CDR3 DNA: TGTGCCACCAGCAGACCCGGACGGCAGAACACTGAAGCTTTCTTT

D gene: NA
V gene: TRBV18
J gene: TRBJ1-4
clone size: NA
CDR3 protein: CASSPPLGEGEKLFF
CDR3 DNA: TGTGCCAGCTCACCACCGCTCGGGGAAGGTGAAAAACTGTTTTTT

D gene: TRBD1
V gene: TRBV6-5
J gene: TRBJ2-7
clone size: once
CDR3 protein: CASSYTDRGYEQYF
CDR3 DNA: TGTGCCAGCAGTTACACGGACAGGGGTTACGAGCAGTACTTC

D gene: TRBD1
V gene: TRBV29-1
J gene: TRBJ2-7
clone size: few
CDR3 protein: CSVARGRADYEQYF
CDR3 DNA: TGCAGCGTTGCCAGGGGGAGAGCGGACTACGAGCAGTACTTC

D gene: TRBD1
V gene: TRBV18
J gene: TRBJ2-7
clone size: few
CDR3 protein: CASSPWDRGYSYF
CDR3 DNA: TGTGCCAGCTCACCGTGGGACAGGGGCTATTCGTACTTC

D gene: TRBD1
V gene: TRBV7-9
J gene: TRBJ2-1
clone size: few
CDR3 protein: CASAQNRGRYNEQFF
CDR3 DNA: TGTGCCAGCGCCCAAAACAGGGGACGTTACAATGAGCAGTTCTTC

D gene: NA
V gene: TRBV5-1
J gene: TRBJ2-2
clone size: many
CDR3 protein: CASKVTVFANTGELFF
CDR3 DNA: TGCGCCAGCAAGGTGACAGTTTTCGCGAACACCGGGGAGCTGTTTTTT

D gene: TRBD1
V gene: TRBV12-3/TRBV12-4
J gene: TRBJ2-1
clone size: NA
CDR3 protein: CASSLGDSGNEQFF
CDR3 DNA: TGTGCCAGCAGCTTAGGGGACAGTGGTAATGAGCAGTTCTTC

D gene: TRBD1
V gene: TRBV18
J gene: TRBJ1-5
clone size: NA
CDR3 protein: CASSPPGGLNQPQHF
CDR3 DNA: TGTGCCAGCTCACCACCAGGGGGCCTAAATCAGCCCCAGCATTTT

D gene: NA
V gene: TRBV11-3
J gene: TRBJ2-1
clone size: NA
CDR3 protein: CASSLVQTPSYNEQFF
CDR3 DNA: TGTGCCAGCAGCTTAGTGCAGACCCCTTCCTACAATGAGCAGTTCTTC

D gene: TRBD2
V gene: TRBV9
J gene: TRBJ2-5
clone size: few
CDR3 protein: CASSVEDSGFKETQYF
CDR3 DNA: TGTGCCAGCAGCGTAGAGGATAGCGGGTTCAAAGAGACCCAGTACTTC

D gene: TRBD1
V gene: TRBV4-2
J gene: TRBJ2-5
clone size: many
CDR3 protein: CASSQGQGEETQYF
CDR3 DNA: TGTGCCAGCAGCCAGGGACAGGGAGAAGAGACCCAGTACTTC

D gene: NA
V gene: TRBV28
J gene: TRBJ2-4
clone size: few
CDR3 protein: CASKTQENIQYF
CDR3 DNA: TGTGCCAGCAAGACACAGGAAAACATTCAGTACTTC

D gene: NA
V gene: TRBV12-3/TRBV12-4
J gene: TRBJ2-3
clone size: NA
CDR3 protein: CASSRSRSFGDTQYF
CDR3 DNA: TGTGCCAGCAGCCGATCTAGGTCTTTTGGAGATACGCAGTATTTT

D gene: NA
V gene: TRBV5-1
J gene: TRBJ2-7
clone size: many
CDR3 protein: CASSLRRGPYEQYF
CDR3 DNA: TGCGCCAGCAGCTTGAGGCGGGGCCCCTACGAGCAGTACTTC

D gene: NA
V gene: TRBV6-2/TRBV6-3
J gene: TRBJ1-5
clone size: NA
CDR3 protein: CAIGQYGNQPQHF
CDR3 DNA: TGTGCAATCGGACAGTACGGCAATCAGCCCCAGCATTTT

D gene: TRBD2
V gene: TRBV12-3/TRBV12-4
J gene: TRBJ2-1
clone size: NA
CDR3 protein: CASRRTSGDEQFF
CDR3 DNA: TGTGCCAGCAGGCGAACTAGCGGCGATGAGCAGTTCTTC

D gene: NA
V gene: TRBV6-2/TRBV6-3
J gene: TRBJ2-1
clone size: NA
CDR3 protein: CASSYTGLGGINEQFF
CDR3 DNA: TGTGCCAGCAGTTATACCGGACTAGGGGGGATCAATGAGCAGTTCTTC

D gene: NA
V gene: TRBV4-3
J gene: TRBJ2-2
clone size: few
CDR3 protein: CASSLTTLNLNTGELFF
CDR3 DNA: TGCGCCAGCAGCCTTACGACCCTAAATCTGAACACCGGGGAGCTGTTTTTT

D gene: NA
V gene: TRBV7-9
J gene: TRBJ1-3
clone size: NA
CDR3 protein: CATRANTIYF
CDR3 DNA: TGTGCCACTAGGGCGAACACCATATATTTT

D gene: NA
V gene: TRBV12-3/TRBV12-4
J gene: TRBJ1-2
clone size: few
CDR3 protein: CASRGYGYTF
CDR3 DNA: TGTGCCAGCCGAGGCTATGGCTACACCTTC

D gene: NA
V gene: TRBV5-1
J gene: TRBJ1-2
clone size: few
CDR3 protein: CASSLARGYGYTF
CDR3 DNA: TGCGCCAGCAGCTTGGCCAGGGGCTATGGCTACACCTTC

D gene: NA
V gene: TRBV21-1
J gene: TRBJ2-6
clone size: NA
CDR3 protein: CASRKSTGRLSGANVLTF
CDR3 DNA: TGTGCCAGCAGGAAATCTACGGGACGCCTCTCTGGGGCCAACGTCCTGACTTTC

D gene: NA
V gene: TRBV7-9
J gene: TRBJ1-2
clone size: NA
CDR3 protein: CASRPPEVHTF
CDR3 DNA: TGTGCCAGCAGACCCCCCGAGGTCCACACCTTC

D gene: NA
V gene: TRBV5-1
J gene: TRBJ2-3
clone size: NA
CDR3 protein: CASSLAQSQGDTQYF
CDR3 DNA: TGCGCCAGCAGCTTGGCTCAGTCGCAGGGAGATACGCAGTATTTT

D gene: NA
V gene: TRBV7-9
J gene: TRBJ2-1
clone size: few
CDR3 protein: CASSLVGAGYNEQFF
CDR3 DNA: TGTGCCAGCAGCTTAGTCGGAGCAGGCTACAATGAGCAGTTCTTC

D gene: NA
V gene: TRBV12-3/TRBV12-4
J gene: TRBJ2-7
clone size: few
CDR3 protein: CASSFGEAYEQYF
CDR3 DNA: TGTGCCAGCAGTTTCGGGGAAGCCTACGAGCAGTACTTC

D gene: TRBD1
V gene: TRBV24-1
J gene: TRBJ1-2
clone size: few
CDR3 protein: CATSDSGTGASPRVAGYTF
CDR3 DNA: TGTGCCACCAGTGATTCCGGGACAGGGGCATCGCCTAGGGTTGCTGGCTACACCTTC

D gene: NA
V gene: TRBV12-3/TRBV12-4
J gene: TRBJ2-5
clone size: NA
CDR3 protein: CASSPTVTSQETQYF
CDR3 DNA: TGTGCCAGCAGCCCCACCGTGACTAGCCAAGAGACCCAGTACTTC

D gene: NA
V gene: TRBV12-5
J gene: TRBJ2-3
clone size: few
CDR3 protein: CASQYTDTQYF
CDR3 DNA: TGTGCTAGTCAATATACAGATACGCAGTATTTT

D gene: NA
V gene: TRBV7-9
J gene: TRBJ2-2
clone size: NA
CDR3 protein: CASSRARRAGELFF
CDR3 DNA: TGTGCCAGCAGCCGGGCTAGAAGGGCCGGGGAGCTGTTTTTT

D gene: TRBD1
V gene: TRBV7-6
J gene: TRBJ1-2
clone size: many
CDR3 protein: CASSSGQGQSYGYTF
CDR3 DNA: TGTGCCAGCAGCTCCGGACAGGGCCAATCATATGGCTACACCTTC

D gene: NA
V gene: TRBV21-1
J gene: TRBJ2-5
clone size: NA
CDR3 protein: CASSKVGQGETQYF
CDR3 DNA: TGTGCCAGCAGCAAAGTGGGACAGGGAGAGACCCAGTACTTC

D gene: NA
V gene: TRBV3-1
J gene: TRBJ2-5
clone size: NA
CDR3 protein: CARSQDSETQYF
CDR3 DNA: TGTGCCAGAAGCCAAGATTCGGAGACCCAGTACTTC

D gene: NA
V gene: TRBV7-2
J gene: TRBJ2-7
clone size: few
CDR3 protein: CASSLVAGEVYEQYF
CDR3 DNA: TGTGCCAGCAGCTTAGTAGCTGGAGAGGTCTACGAGCAGTACTTC

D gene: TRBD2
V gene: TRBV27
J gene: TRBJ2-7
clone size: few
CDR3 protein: CASSWGAGGRYEQYF
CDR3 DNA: TGTGCCAGCAGTTGGGGTGCGGGGGGCCGCTACGAGCAGTACTTC

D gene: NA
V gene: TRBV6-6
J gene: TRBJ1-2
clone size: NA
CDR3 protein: CASFPGGRNYGYTF
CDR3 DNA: TGTGCCAGCTTTCCTGGGGGCCGGAACTATGGCTACACCTTC

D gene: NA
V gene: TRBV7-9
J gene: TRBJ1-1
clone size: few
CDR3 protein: CASSPTLREADTEAFF
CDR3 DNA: TGTGCCAGCAGCCCCACCCTGCGGGAAGCGGACACTGAAGCTTTCTTT

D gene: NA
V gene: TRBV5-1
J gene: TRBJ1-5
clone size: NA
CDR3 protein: CASSLGSFGSQPQHF
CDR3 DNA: TGCGCCAGCAGCTTGGGTTCGTTCGGCAGTCAGCCCCAGCATTTT

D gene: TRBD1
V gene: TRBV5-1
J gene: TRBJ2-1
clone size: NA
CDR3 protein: CASSPETGGYNEQFF
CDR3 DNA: TGCGCCAGCAGTCCGGAGACAGGGGGCTACAATGAGCAGTTCTTC

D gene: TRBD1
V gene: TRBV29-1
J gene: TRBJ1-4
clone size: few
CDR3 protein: CSATGAGEKLFF
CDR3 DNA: TGCAGCGCGACAGGGGCAGGGGAAAAACTGTTTTTT

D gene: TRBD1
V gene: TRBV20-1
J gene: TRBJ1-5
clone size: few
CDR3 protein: CSALGQGGLSNQPQHF
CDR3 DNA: TGCAGTGCTCTTGGACAGGGAGGATTGAGCAATCAGCCCCAGCATTTT

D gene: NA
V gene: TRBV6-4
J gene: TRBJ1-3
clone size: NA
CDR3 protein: CASRRTALENTIYF
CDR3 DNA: TGTGCCAGCAGGCGGACAGCCCTCGAAAACACCATATATTTT

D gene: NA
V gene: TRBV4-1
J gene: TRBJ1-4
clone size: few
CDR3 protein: CASSQVRVGEKLFF
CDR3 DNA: TGCGCCAGCAGCCAAGTCAGGGTAGGGGAAAAACTGTTTTTT

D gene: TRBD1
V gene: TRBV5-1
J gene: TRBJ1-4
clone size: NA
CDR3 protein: CASSLGQGAREKLFF
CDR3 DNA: TGCGCCAGCAGCCTCGGACAGGGGGCTAGGGAAAAACTGTTTTTT

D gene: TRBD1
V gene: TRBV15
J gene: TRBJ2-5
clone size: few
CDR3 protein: CATSRSDRGLQTQYF
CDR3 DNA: TGTGCCACCAGCAGATCCGACAGGGGGCTGCAGACCCAGTACTTC

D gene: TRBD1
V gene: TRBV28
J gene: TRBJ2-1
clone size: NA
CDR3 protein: CASSLPDRGRGNEQFF
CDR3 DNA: TGTGCCAGCAGTTTACCCGACAGGGGTCGGGGGAATGAGCAGTTCTTC

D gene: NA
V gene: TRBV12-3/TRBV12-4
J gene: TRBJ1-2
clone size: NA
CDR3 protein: CASSRGGNYGYTF
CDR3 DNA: TGTGCCAGCAGTCGGGGCGGCAACTATGGCTACACCTTC

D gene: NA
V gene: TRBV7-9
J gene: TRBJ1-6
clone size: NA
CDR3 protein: CASSLVGGGGRSPLHF
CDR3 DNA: TGTGCCAGCAGCTTAGTGGGCGGGGGCGGTCGGTCACCCCTCCACTTT

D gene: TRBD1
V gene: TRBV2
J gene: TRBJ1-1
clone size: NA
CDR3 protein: CASSTTGFTEAFF
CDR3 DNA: TGTGCCAGCAGTACGACAGGGTTCACTGAAGCTTTCTTT